This is a list of T cell receptor beta chains from one sample in a study of memory CD4+ T cells and cytomegalovirus serostatus. Produced via immunoSEQ multiplex PCR; TCRdb's table is partial and in-frame only. The table includes over 40,000 clones, approximately 80% detected once. Sequencing was done on a sample of memory CD4+ T cells from blood. The receptors here all came from an adult in good health and CMV-seronegative. Each CDR3 is given with its conserved first and last residue. Fields, in order: J gene, clone size, V gene, D gene, CDR3 protein, CDR3 DNA. A D gene is named only where the DNA matches it firmly. The size of a clone is reported for some rows only, either as once, few or many, or as a class for expanded clones.

J gene: TRBJ2-7; clone size: .; V gene: TRBV27; D gene: TRBD1; CDR3 protein: CASRRQGPSYEQYF; CDR3 DNA: TGTGCCAGCAGGAGACAGGGTCCCTCCTACGAGCAGTACTTC
J gene: TRBJ2-5; clone size: .; V gene: TRBV5-1; D gene: .; CDR3 protein: CASSFSSRGETQYF; CDR3 DNA: TGCGCCAGCAGCTTCTCTAGCCGGGGAGAGACCCAGTACTTC
J gene: TRBJ2-3; clone size: .; V gene: TRBV5-1; D gene: .; CDR3 protein: CASSLGAGAPADTQYF; CDR3 DNA: TGCGCCAGCAGCTTGGGGGCGGGGGCCCCCGCAGATACGCAGTATTTT
J gene: TRBJ1-2; clone size: .; V gene: TRBV19; D gene: TRBD1; CDR3 protein: CASSIRVGDSLYGYTF; CDR3 DNA: TGTGCCAGTAGTATTCGGGTAGGGGACAGTCTCTATGGCTACACCTTC
J gene: TRBJ1-6; clone size: .; V gene: TRBV27; D gene: TRBD1; CDR3 protein: CASSFSRDRNSPLHF; CDR3 DNA: TGTGCCAGCAGTTTCTCCCGGGACAGAAATTCACCCCTCCACTTT
J gene: TRBJ2-6; clone size: once; V gene: TRBV11-2; D gene: .; CDR3 protein: CASSLGSPTSGANVLTF; CDR3 DNA: TGTGCCAGCAGCTTAGGGTCCCCCACCTCTGGGGCCAACGTCCTGACTTTC
J gene: TRBJ1-1; clone size: .; V gene: TRBV5-1; D gene: .; CDR3 protein: CASSLWLNTEAFF; CDR3 DNA: TGCGCCAGCAGCTTGTGGCTGAACACTGAAGCTTTCTTT
J gene: TRBJ2-7; clone size: .; V gene: TRBV10-1; D gene: TRBD1; CDR3 protein: CASSQGQGAKQYF; CDR3 DNA: TGCGCCAGCAGCCAGGGACAGGGGGCAAAGCAGTACTTC
J gene: TRBJ1-2; clone size: few; V gene: TRBV9; D gene: .; CDR3 protein: CASSPLRRDYGYTF; CDR3 DNA: TGTGCCAGCAGCCCTCTGCGGAGGGACTATGGCTACACCTTC
J gene: TRBJ1-2; clone size: .; V gene: TRBV2; D gene: TRBD1; CDR3 protein: CASSPTGTGYTF; CDR3 DNA: TGTGCCAGCTCTCCGACAGGGACCGGCTACACCTTC
J gene: TRBJ1-6; clone size: .; V gene: TRBV30; D gene: TRBD1; CDR3 protein: CAWSLQGGGSPLHF; CDR3 DNA: TGTGCCTGGAGTCTCCAGGGAGGGGGCTCACCCCTCCACTTT
J gene: TRBJ1-2; clone size: few; V gene: TRBV6-1; D gene: .; CDR3 protein: CASSESANHGYTF; CDR3 DNA: TGTGCCAGCAGTGAATCCGCCAATCATGGCTACACCTTC
J gene: TRBJ2-3; clone size: .; V gene: TRBV28; D gene: .; CDR3 protein: CASSLGPARGTDTQYF; CDR3 DNA: TGTGCCAGCAGTTTAGGGCCAGCCAGAGGCACAGATACGCAGTATTTT
J gene: TRBJ2-4; clone size: .; V gene: TRBV11-2; D gene: .; CDR3 protein: CASSSRLAKNIQYF; CDR3 DNA: TGTGCCAGCAGCTCGCGTCTAGCCAAAAACATTCAGTACTTC
J gene: TRBJ2-3; clone size: .; V gene: TRBV5-1; D gene: .; CDR3 protein: CASSLPADTQYF; CDR3 DNA: TGCGCCAGCAGCTTGCCTGCAGATACGCAGTATTTT
J gene: TRBJ2-7; clone size: .; V gene: TRBV14; D gene: .; CDR3 protein: CASSPDTFHEQYF; CDR3 DNA: TGTGCCAGCAGCCCCGACACCTTCCACGAGCAGTACTTC
J gene: TRBJ2-2; clone size: .; V gene: TRBV11-1; D gene: .; CDR3 protein: CASSTDGYEGTGELFF; CDR3 DNA: TGTGCCAGCAGCACCGATGGGTACGAGGGCACCGGGGAGCTGTTTTTT
J gene: TRBJ2-4; clone size: .; V gene: TRBV19; D gene: .; CDR3 protein: CASSIGMGGAKNIQYF; CDR3 DNA: TGTGCCAGTAGTATAGGGATGGGGGGAGCCAAAAACATTCAGTACTTC
J gene: TRBJ2-1; clone size: .; V gene: TRBV5-1; D gene: TRBD1; CDR3 protein: CASSFSGGNEQFF; CDR3 DNA: TGCGCCAGCAGCTTTTCAGGGGGCAATGAGCAGTTCTTC
J gene: TRBJ2-1; clone size: .; V gene: TRBV11-2; D gene: TRBD2; CDR3 protein: CASSTLRGGYYNEQFF; CDR3 DNA: TGTGCCAGCAGCACCTTGCGGGGGGGCTATTACAATGAGCAGTTCTTC
J gene: TRBJ2-3; clone size: .; V gene: TRBV5-1; D gene: TRBD1; CDR3 protein: CASSSTGTDTDTQYF; CDR3 DNA: TGCGCCAGCAGCTCGACAGGGACAGACACAGATACGCAGTATTTT
J gene: TRBJ2-3; clone size: .; V gene: TRBV7-3; D gene: TRBD2; CDR3 protein: CASSSRGDTQYF; CDR3 DNA: TGTGCCAGCAGCTCGCGGGGGGATACGCAGTATTTT
J gene: TRBJ2-3; clone size: .; V gene: TRBV29-1; D gene: .; CDR3 protein: CSVETGGDTQYF; CDR3 DNA: TGCAGCGTTGAAACAGGTGGTGATACGCAGTATTTT
J gene: TRBJ2-2; clone size: .; V gene: TRBV2; D gene: TRBD2; CDR3 protein: CASRETSGGTGELFF; CDR3 DNA: TGTGCCAGCAGGGAGACTAGCGGGGGTACCGGGGAGCTGTTTTTT
J gene: TRBJ2-3; clone size: few; V gene: TRBV9; D gene: .; CDR3 protein: CASSVQVGPSGTQYF; CDR3 DNA: TGTGCCAGCAGCGTTCAAGTGGGCCCCTCGGGTACGCAGTATTTT
J gene: TRBJ2-5; clone size: few; V gene: TRBV7-2; D gene: TRBD2; CDR3 protein: CASSLELAGGSHGETQYF; CDR3 DNA: TGTGCCAGCAGCTTAGAACTAGCGGGGGGGTCCCACGGGGAGACCCAGTACTTC
J gene: TRBJ1-6; clone size: .; V gene: TRBV5-6; D gene: .; CDR3 protein: CASSPGTIHSPLHF; CDR3 DNA: TGTGCCAGCAGCCCCGGGACAATTCATTCACCCCTCCACTTT
J gene: TRBJ2-5; clone size: few; V gene: TRBV7-2; D gene: .; CDR3 protein: CASSLGFQETQYF; CDR3 DNA: TGTGCCAGCAGCTTGGGATTCCAAGAGACCCAGTACTTC
J gene: TRBJ2-3; clone size: .; V gene: TRBV6-5; D gene: .; CDR3 protein: CASSLNQPTDTQYF; CDR3 DNA: TGTGCCAGCAGTTTGAATCAACCGACAGATACGCAGTATTTT
J gene: TRBJ2-5; clone size: .; V gene: TRBV5-1; D gene: TRBD2; CDR3 protein: CASSFGGMETQYF; CDR3 DNA: TGCGCCAGCAGCTTCGGGGGGATGGAGACCCAGTACTTC
J gene: TRBJ2-2; clone size: .; V gene: TRBV19; D gene: .; CDR3 protein: CASKISGLLNTGELFF; CDR3 DNA: TGTGCCAGTAAAATCTCAGGACTTCTGAACACCGGGGAGCTGTTTTTT
J gene: TRBJ1-5; clone size: .; V gene: TRBV28; D gene: .; CDR3 protein: CASNLGAPNNQPQHF; CDR3 DNA: TGTGCCAGCAACCTAGGGGCTCCTAACAATCAGCCCCAGCATTTT
J gene: TRBJ2-5; clone size: .; V gene: TRBV5-8; D gene: .; CDR3 protein: CASSWHTQGGETQYF; CDR3 DNA: TGTGCCAGCAGCTGGCATACACAGGGCGGGGAGACCCAGTACTTC
J gene: TRBJ2-7; clone size: .; V gene: TRBV29-1; D gene: TRBD2; CDR3 protein: CSVRTGTSASEQYF; CDR3 DNA: TGCAGCGTAAGAACCGGGACTAGCGCTTCCGAGCAGTACTTC
J gene: TRBJ1-2; clone size: .; V gene: TRBV6-5; D gene: .; CDR3 protein: CASSGSQGGGYTF; CDR3 DNA: TGTGCCAGCAGTGGTTCACAGGGTGGTGGCTACACCTTC
J gene: TRBJ1-6; clone size: .; V gene: TRBV28; D gene: .; CDR3 protein: CASSLLGGGSPLHF; CDR3 DNA: TGTGCCAGCAGTTTATTGGGGGGTGGATCACCCCTCCACTTT
J gene: TRBJ2-7; clone size: .; V gene: TRBV2; D gene: .; CDR3 protein: CASLGGRYEQYF; CDR3 DNA: TGTGCCAGTTTGGGGGGAAGGTACGAGCAGTACTTC
J gene: TRBJ1-3; clone size: .; V gene: TRBV30; D gene: .; CDR3 protein: CAWSVLRTSSSGNTIYF; CDR3 DNA: TGTGCCTGGAGTGTACTAAGGACATCGAGCTCTGGAAACACCATATATTTT
J gene: TRBJ2-1; clone size: .; V gene: TRBV28; D gene: TRBD1; CDR3 protein: CASSGMGQGINEQFF; CDR3 DNA: TGTGCCAGCAGTGGTATGGGACAGGGAATTAACGAGCAGTTCTTC
J gene: TRBJ2-7; clone size: .; V gene: TRBV14; D gene: .; CDR3 protein: CASSQYPDGYYEQYF; CDR3 DNA: TGTGCCAGCAGCCAATATCCCGACGGTTACTACGAGCAGTACTTC
J gene: TRBJ2-7; clone size: .; V gene: TRBV6-4; D gene: .; CDR3 protein: CARRTATGF; CDR3 DNA: TGTGCCAGGAGGACGGCCACTGGGTTC
J gene: TRBJ2-2; clone size: .; V gene: TRBV5-6; D gene: .; CDR3 protein: CASPTGTSHGELFF; CDR3 DNA: TGTGCCAGCCCTACCGGGACTTCCCACGGGGAGCTGTTTTTT
J gene: TRBJ2-5; clone size: .; V gene: TRBV7-9; D gene: .; CDR3 protein: CASSLEGRTSRETQYF; CDR3 DNA: TGTGCCAGCAGCCTGGAGGGCAGAACAAGCAGGGAGACCCAGTACTTC
J gene: TRBJ2-2; clone size: .; V gene: TRBV2; D gene: .; CDR3 protein: CASSVRRANTGELFF; CDR3 DNA: TGTGCCAGCAGTGTGAGGAGAGCGAACACCGGGGAGCTGTTTTTT
J gene: TRBJ2-7; clone size: .; V gene: TRBV5-1; D gene: .; CDR3 protein: CDPSPSPYEQYF; CDR3 DNA: TGCGATCCCAGTCCGAGTCCCTACGAGCAGTACTTC
J gene: TRBJ1-2; clone size: .; V gene: TRBV7-6; D gene: .; CDR3 protein: CASSLAGFWGYTF; CDR3 DNA: TGTGCCAGCAGCTTAGCTGGGTTCTGGGGCTACACCTTC
J gene: TRBJ1-2; clone size: .; V gene: TRBV15; D gene: .; CDR3 protein: CATSRGMTEANYGYTF; CDR3 DNA: TGTGCCACCAGCAGAGGTATGACAGAAGCTAACTATGGCTACACCTTC
J gene: TRBJ2-1; clone size: .; V gene: TRBV18; D gene: TRBD1; CDR3 protein: CASSPGQGGNEQFF; CDR3 DNA: TGTGCCAGCTCACCGGGACAGGGGGGGAATGAGCAGTTCTTC
J gene: TRBJ1-6; clone size: few; V gene: TRBV6-6; D gene: .; CDR3 protein: CASSTGSYNSPLHF; CDR3 DNA: TGTGCCAGCAGTACAGGGTCTTATAATTCACCCCTCCACTTT
J gene: TRBJ2-7; clone size: once; V gene: TRBV5-6; D gene: .; CDR3 protein: CASSNTGLYTYEQYF; CDR3 DNA: TGTGCCAGCAGCAATACAGGGCTCTATACCTACGAGCAGTACTTC
J gene: TRBJ1-3; clone size: .; V gene: TRBV30; D gene: .; CDR3 protein: CAWDDRTGNTIYF; CDR3 DNA: TGTGCCTGGGACGATAGAACTGGAAACACCATATATTTT
J gene: TRBJ1-1; clone size: .; V gene: TRBV28; D gene: TRBD1; CDR3 protein: CASRYRGRTEAFF; CDR3 DNA: TGTGCCAGCAGATACAGGGGGAGGACTGAAGCTTTCTTT
J gene: TRBJ2-1; clone size: .; V gene: TRBV5-6; D gene: TRBD2; CDR3 protein: CASSSLAGGYNEQFF; CDR3 DNA: TGTGCCAGCAGCTCACTGGCGGGGGGCTACAATGAGCAGTTCTTC